This TCR beta chain was identified in a study of OX40 agonist ivuxolimab in advanced cancers. Turning to the study itself: Across the patients, intravenous ivuxolimab was delivered every 2 weeks at 0.01 to 10 mg/kg.

The V gene lost 0 bases and the J gene lost 2 bases, with 9 bases spanning the gap. The length of the CDR3 is 14 residues. The germline CDR1 and CDR2 sequences are SGHRS and YFSETQ. Method: immunoSEQ multiplex PCR; TCRdb's copy keeps in-frame clones and lacks some. The sample consists of approximately 120,000 clones, approximately 90% of them appearing once. Material: CD4+ or CD8+ T cells sorted from blood, obtained in a trial of the OX40 agonist ivuxolimab. This clonotype was sampled from an adult with an advanced solid tumor such as melanoma, head and neck, liver or kidney cancer. The V gene is TRBV5-1, the J gene TRBJ2-7; D possibly corresponds to TRBD1 (5 bases). The chain's CDR3 is CASSLDKGTYEQYF. The CDR3, as DNA: TGCGCCAGCAGCTTGGATAAGGGGACCTACGAGCAGTACTTC.